Listed below are T cell receptor beta chains from one sample, sequenced in a study of cytomegalovirus exposure and HLA in healthy donors. Libraries were prepared by immunoSEQ multiplex PCR; TCRdb keeps only in-frame clonotypes and omits some of them. Here the sample spans about 270,000 clones, under 80% being singletons. The sequenced material came from PBMCs. Receptor source: a female donor in good health and CMV-seronegative. Each CDR3 is given with its conserved first and last residue. The order of the fields is J gene, D gene, clone size, V gene, CDR3 DNA, CDR3 protein. D genes are given only for firm matches. Size is stated for part of the rows, as once, few or many counts, or as a class when the clone is expanded.

j_gene: TRBJ1-1
d_gene: -
abundance: -
v_gene: TRBV7-2
CDR3nt: TGTGCCAGCAGCTTAGTCCGTAACACTGAAGCTTTCTTT
CDR3aa: CASSLVRNTEAFF

j_gene: TRBJ2-1
d_gene: TRBD1
abundance: -
v_gene: TRBV6-5
CDR3nt: TGTGCCAGCAGTAGAACCGGGACAGGGTCCAATGAGCAGTTCTTC
CDR3aa: CASSRTGTGSNEQFF

j_gene: TRBJ1-5
d_gene: -
abundance: few
v_gene: TRBV18
CDR3nt: TGTGCCAGCTCACCCCAGGAATATAATCAGCCCCAGCATTTT
CDR3aa: CASSPQEYNQPQHF

j_gene: TRBJ2-2
d_gene: -
abundance: -
v_gene: TRBV10-3
CDR3nt: TGTGCCATCAGTGAGTCCCTGACTGGGAACACCGGGGAGCTGTTTTTT
CDR3aa: CAISESLTGNTGELFF

j_gene: TRBJ1-1
d_gene: -
abundance: once
v_gene: TRBV9
CDR3nt: TGTGCCAGCAGCCCACCCCAGGAAGGGGACACTGAAGCTTTCTTT
CDR3aa: CASSPPQEGDTEAFF

j_gene: TRBJ1-5
d_gene: -
abundance: -
v_gene: TRBV5-1
CDR3nt: TGCGCCAGCAGCTTGGTAGGGGGAACTGTGGAGCCCCAGCATTTT
CDR3aa: CASSLVGGTVEPQHF

j_gene: TRBJ2-5
d_gene: -
abundance: -
v_gene: TRBV5-1
CDR3nt: TGCGCCAGCAGTCTCACAGGGAGCCAAGAGACCCAGTACTTC
CDR3aa: CASSLTGSQETQYF

j_gene: TRBJ2-1
d_gene: TRBD1
abundance: -
v_gene: TRBV30
CDR3nt: TGTGCCTGGAGTATGTGGGGACAGGGGTTGGACAATGAGCAGTTCTTC
CDR3aa: CAWSMWGQGLDNEQFF

j_gene: TRBJ1-2
d_gene: TRBD1
abundance: -
v_gene: TRBV7-9
CDR3nt: TGTGCCAGCAGAATCGACAGGGGAGGTCTTTGGGAAAATGGCTACACCTTC
CDR3aa: CASRIDRGGLWENGYTF

j_gene: TRBJ1-3
d_gene: -
abundance: -
v_gene: TRBV6-6
CDR3nt: TGTGCCATTCTAGTTGCCGCTGGAAACACCATATATTTT
CDR3aa: CAILVAAGNTIYF

j_gene: TRBJ2-2
d_gene: -
abundance: -
v_gene: TRBV15
CDR3nt: TGTGCCACCAGCAGGGACCGGGACATCAACACCGGGGAGCTGTTTTTT
CDR3aa: CATSRDRDINTGELFF

j_gene: TRBJ2-1
d_gene: TRBD1
abundance: -
v_gene: TRBV28
CDR3nt: TGTGCCAGCAGTTTAAGCGGGACAGGGGTTAGTTGGGAGCAGTTCTTC
CDR3aa: CASSLSGTGVSWEQFF

j_gene: TRBJ2-1
d_gene: -
abundance: -
v_gene: TRBV6-5
CDR3nt: TGTGCCAGCACTACGGGGAGCAATGAGCAGTTCTTC
CDR3aa: CASTTGSNEQFF

j_gene: TRBJ2-1
d_gene: -
abundance: -
v_gene: TRBV12-5
CDR3nt: TGTGCTAGTGGTTTGTCAGGTGAGCAGTTCTTC
CDR3aa: CASGLSGEQFF

j_gene: TRBJ2-2
d_gene: TRBD2
abundance: -
v_gene: TRBV6-4
CDR3nt: TGTGCCAGCAGTGTGCAGGCTAGCGGGAACACCGGGGAGCTGTTTTTT
CDR3aa: CASSVQASGNTGELFF

j_gene: TRBJ1-1
d_gene: TRBD1
abundance: -
v_gene: TRBV7-9
CDR3nt: TGTGCCAGCAGCTTCTCACAGGGGGCGGTTGAAGCTTTCTTT
CDR3aa: CASSFSQGAVEAFF

j_gene: TRBJ2-1
d_gene: TRBD2
abundance: -
v_gene: TRBV4-1
CDR3nt: TGCGCCAGCAACCTTGCCGGGACTAGCAGAGACAATGAGCAGTTCTTC
CDR3aa: CASNLAGTSRDNEQFF

j_gene: TRBJ2-7
d_gene: -
abundance: -
v_gene: TRBV5-1
CDR3nt: TGCGCCAGCAGCTTGGACTACCAGCGGGAGCAGTACTTC
CDR3aa: CASSLDYQREQYF

j_gene: TRBJ1-1
d_gene: -
abundance: -
v_gene: TRBV5-1
CDR3nt: TGCGCCAGCAGTAAAACCCTCCCCGGGGGAAACACTGAAGCTTTCTTT
CDR3aa: CASSKTLPGGNTEAFF

j_gene: TRBJ2-7
d_gene: TRBD2
abundance: -
v_gene: TRBV11-3
CDR3nt: TGTGCCAGCAGCTTAGTACTAGCGGGAGCCTACGAGCAGTACTTC
CDR3aa: CASSLVLAGAYEQYF

j_gene: TRBJ2-2
d_gene: TRBD2
abundance: -
v_gene: TRBV4-1
CDR3nt: TGCGCCAGCAGCCAAGAGGGGGGACTAATTTTCACCGGGGAGCTGTTTTTT
CDR3aa: CASSQEGGLIFTGELFF

j_gene: TRBJ2-1
d_gene: -
abundance: -
v_gene: TRBV6-1
CDR3nt: TGTGCCAGCAGTGTGAAACAGATCGGCCTCCAAATATACAATGAGCAGTTCTTC
CDR3aa: CASSVKQIGLQIYNEQFF

j_gene: TRBJ1-2
d_gene: TRBD1
abundance: once
v_gene: TRBV5-1
CDR3nt: TGCGCCAGCAGCTTGGTCCCAGGGACAGCGCAGAGTGGCTACACCTTC
CDR3aa: CASSLVPGTAQSGYTF

j_gene: TRBJ2-3
d_gene: -
abundance: few
v_gene: TRBV6-1
CDR3nt: TGTGCCAGCGGAGGGGCTCAGGGCACAGATACGCAGTATTTT
CDR3aa: CASGGAQGTDTQYF

j_gene: TRBJ2-7
d_gene: TRBD1
abundance: few
v_gene: TRBV7-6
CDR3nt: TGTGCCAGCAGCTTTGACAGGGCCTACGAGCAGTACTTC
CDR3aa: CASSFDRAYEQYF

j_gene: TRBJ1-1
d_gene: -
abundance: -
v_gene: TRBV27
CDR3nt: TGTGCCAGCAGTTTCGTACGGACAGAAAACACTGAAGCTTTCTTT
CDR3aa: CASSFVRTENTEAFF

j_gene: TRBJ2-1
d_gene: -
abundance: -
v_gene: TRBV13
CDR3nt: TGTGCCAGCAGCTTAACCAAGGGGCGAATCGAATGGGCGACGAGGAACAATGAGCAGTTCTTC
CDR3aa: CASSLTKGRIEWATRNNEQFF

j_gene: TRBJ2-2
d_gene: -
abundance: -
v_gene: TRBV5-1
CDR3nt: TGCGCCAGCAGCCTCGTACAGGGCATCACCGGGGAGCTGTTTTTT
CDR3aa: CASSLVQGITGELFF

j_gene: TRBJ1-3
d_gene: -
abundance: -
v_gene: TRBV30
CDR3nt: TGTGCCTGGAGTGGGGGGGGAGGTGCATGGTGGAACACCATATATTTT
CDR3aa: CAWSGGGGAWWNTIYF

j_gene: TRBJ2-1
d_gene: TRBD2
abundance: few
v_gene: TRBV19
CDR3nt: TGTGCCTGCTCACTAGCGGGAGGGAGCAATGAGCAGTTCTTC
CDR3aa: CACSLAGGSNEQFF

j_gene: TRBJ2-5
d_gene: -
abundance: -
v_gene: TRBV6-1
CDR3nt: TGTGCCAGCGGCTCTGAGTTCGCAGGCGTGGAGACCCAGTACTTC
CDR3aa: CASGSEFAGVETQYF

j_gene: TRBJ1-2
d_gene: TRBD1
abundance: -
v_gene: TRBV28
CDR3nt: TGTGCCAGCAGTTCTCGACAGGGCCTGATCGGCTACACCTTC
CDR3aa: CASSSRQGLIGYTF

j_gene: TRBJ2-3
d_gene: -
abundance: few
v_gene: TRBV28
CDR3nt: TGTGCCAGCGAGAACACAGATACGCAGTATTTT
CDR3aa: CASENTDTQYF

j_gene: TRBJ2-1
d_gene: -
abundance: -
v_gene: TRBV2
CDR3nt: TGTGCCAGCAACGGCGGCGAGCAGTTCTTC
CDR3aa: CASNGGEQFF

j_gene: TRBJ1-2
d_gene: -
abundance: -
v_gene: TRBV5-1
CDR3nt: TGCGCCAGCAGCCCGGGGGGCAGGGACTATGGCTACACCTTC
CDR3aa: CASSPGGRDYGYTF

j_gene: TRBJ2-7
d_gene: TRBD1
abundance: -
v_gene: TRBV9
CDR3nt: TGTGCCAGCTCGTACGCGGACAGGGGGCAACCCTACGAGCAGTACTTC
CDR3aa: CASSYADRGQPYEQYF

j_gene: TRBJ1-6
d_gene: -
abundance: -
v_gene: TRBV9
CDR3nt: TGTGCCAGCAGCGTAGGGGGGCATGGTAATTCACCCCTCCACTTT
CDR3aa: CASSVGGHGNSPLHF

j_gene: TRBJ2-7
d_gene: TRBD2
abundance: -
v_gene: TRBV14
CDR3nt: TGTGCCAGCAGCCTAAAAATAGCGGGAGGCCTCTACGAGCAGTACTTC
CDR3aa: CASSLKIAGGLYEQYF

j_gene: TRBJ1-4
d_gene: -
abundance: -
v_gene: TRBV7-9
CDR3nt: TGTGCCAGCAGCTTAGAGCGGGGAAAACTGTTTTTT
CDR3aa: CASSLERGKLFF

j_gene: TRBJ1-3
d_gene: -
abundance: -
v_gene: TRBV7-9
CDR3nt: TGTGCCAGCAGCGAACTCGAGCTCTCTGGAAACACCATATATTTT
CDR3aa: CASSELELSGNTIYF

j_gene: TRBJ1-2
d_gene: -
abundance: -
v_gene: TRBV7-3
CDR3nt: TGTGCCAGCAGCTTAATTGGGGGGGTGAGCTACACCTTC
CDR3aa: CASSLIGGVSYTF

j_gene: TRBJ2-2
d_gene: -
abundance: few
v_gene: TRBV5-6
CDR3nt: TGTGCCAGCAGCGCGGGGACGGGGAGCGGGGAGCTGTTTTTT
CDR3aa: CASSAGTGSGELFF

j_gene: TRBJ2-1
d_gene: TRBD1
abundance: -
v_gene: TRBV28
CDR3nt: TGTGCCAGCAGTCGGGACAGAGGATCTTGGGGCAATGAGCAGTTCTTC
CDR3aa: CASSRDRGSWGNEQFF

j_gene: TRBJ1-2
d_gene: -
abundance: -
v_gene: TRBV19
CDR3nt: TGTGCCAGTAGTATAGCCCCGGGGGGGGGCGACTATGGCTACACCTTC
CDR3aa: CASSIAPGGGDYGYTF

j_gene: TRBJ1-4
d_gene: -
abundance: -
v_gene: TRBV6-5
CDR3nt: TGTGCCAGCAGTTACAGGTGGAGTGAAAAACTGTTTTTT
CDR3aa: CASSYRWSEKLFF

j_gene: TRBJ1-3
d_gene: -
abundance: -
v_gene: TRBV7-4
CDR3nt: TGTGCCAGCAGCCTTATAGTCAGGGGCCTCTCTGGAAACACCATATATTTT
CDR3aa: CASSLIVRGLSGNTIYF

j_gene: TRBJ1-6
d_gene: TRBD1
abundance: -
v_gene: TRBV6-5
CDR3nt: TGTGCCAGCAGTTACTCGTTACAGGGGGCACTCCACTTT
CDR3aa: CASSYSLQGALHF

j_gene: TRBJ1-2
d_gene: -
abundance: -
v_gene: TRBV4-1
CDR3nt: TGCGCCAGCGTGGGTGAGGCTAACTATGGCTACACCTTC
CDR3aa: CASVGEANYGYTF

j_gene: TRBJ2-1
d_gene: TRBD2
abundance: -
v_gene: TRBV7-9
CDR3nt: TGTGCCAGCAGCTTAGTTCGACTAGCGGACTCCTACAATGAGCAGTTCTTC
CDR3aa: CASSLVRLADSYNEQFF

j_gene: TRBJ2-3
d_gene: -
abundance: -
v_gene: TRBV7-8
CDR3nt: TGTGCCAGCAGCTTTGGACAGCGAGATACGCAGTATTTT
CDR3aa: CASSFGQRDTQYF

j_gene: TRBJ2-2
d_gene: TRBD2
abundance: few
v_gene: TRBV30
CDR3nt: TGTGCCGCTCTAGCGGGAGGATCCACCGGGGAGCTGTTTTTT
CDR3aa: CAALAGGSTGELFF